A selection of T cell receptor beta chains follows, all from one sample in a study of CD8 T cells in Susac syndrome. TCRdb analysed the immunoSEQ multiplex PCR reads with MiXCR anew, one entry per CDR3 protein. The sample holds about 140,000 distinct CDR3 sequences; approximately 95% are singletons and the top ten take approximately 0.3%. The sequenced sample was CD8+ T cells from PBMCs. The receptors come from a human donor in good health. CDR3s include the opening cysteine and the closing phenylalanine or tryptophan. D genes are given only for firm matches. For some rows the clone size is stated as once, few or many, or as a class when expanded; others skip it.

v_call	d_call	j_call	clone_size	cdr3_aa	cdr3_nt
TRBV29-1	NA	TRBJ2-7	NA	CSVEFGGSYEQYF	TGCAGCGTTGAATTTGGGGGTTCCTACGAGCAGTACTTC
TRBV25-1	NA	TRBJ2-7	NA	CASSGDWSYEQYF	TGTGCCAGCAGTGGGGACTGGTCCTACGAGCAGTACTTC
TRBV28	NA	TRBJ2-5	NA	CATQGLRGETQYF	TGTGCCACCCAAGGTCTAAGGGGGGAGACCCAGTACTTC
TRBV20-1	NA	TRBJ2-1	NA	CSARDGSSNEQFF	TGCAGTGCTAGAGACGGGAGTAGCAATGAGCAGTTCTTC
TRBV28	TRBD2	TRBJ2-5	NA	CASSPPLAGQETQYF	TGTGCCAGCAGTCCCCCGCTAGCGGGGCAAGAGACCCAGTACTTC
TRBV4-3	TRBD1	TRBJ2-7	once	CASSQDGVRGLHEQYF	TGCGCCAGCAGCCAAGATGGAGTCAGGGGGCTTCACGAGCAGTACTTC
TRBV27	NA	TRBJ1-5	NA	CASSSYIGVNQPQHF	TGTGCCAGCAGTTCCTATATAGGGGTAAATCAGCCCCAGCATTTT
TRBV12-3/TRBV12-4	NA	TRBJ2-1	NA	CASSRGRNEQFF	TGTGCCAGCAGCCGGGGTAGGAATGAGCAGTTCTTC
TRBV15	TRBD1	TRBJ1-2	NA	CATSRDQERGRVLDGYTF	TGTGCCACCAGCAGAGATCAGGAGAGGGGGCGGGTTTTGGATGGCTACACCTTC
TRBV27	TRBD1	TRBJ2-3	NA	CASTHRGQGDTQYF	TGTGCCAGCACCCACAGGGGGCAAGGAGATACGCAGTATTTT
TRBV18	NA	TRBJ2-2	NA	CASRGGDGFTGELFF	TGTGCCAGCCGAGGGGGAGACGGATTCACCGGGGAGCTGTTTTTT
TRBV3-1	NA	TRBJ1-1	NA	CASSQFQDTEAFF	TGTGCCAGCAGCCAATTCCAGGACACTGAAGCTTTCTTT
TRBV4-3	NA	TRBJ2-5	NA	CASSQEGWEAQYF	TGCGCCAGCAGCCAAGAGGGCTGGGAGGCCCAGTACTTC
TRBV29-1	TRBD2	TRBJ2-2	NA	CSVTTGGTGELFF	TGCAGCGTAACGACGGGGGGCACCGGGGAGCTGTTTTTT
TRBV12-3/TRBV12-4	NA	TRBJ1-2	NA	CASSPETLGNGYTF	TGTGCCAGCAGTCCCGAGACCCTGGGGAATGGCTACACCTTC
TRBV7-8	TRBD1	TRBJ2-5	NA	CASIGTDRRETQYF	TGTGCCAGCATCGGAACGGACAGGAGAGAGACCCAGTACTTC
TRBV15	NA	TRBJ1-1	NA	CATSRDLAEREAFF	TGTGCCACCAGCAGAGATCTGGCGGAGAGGGAAGCTTTCTTT
TRBV30	NA	TRBJ2-1	NA	CAWRRDPRSYNEQFF	TGTGCCTGGAGACGGGATCCCCGATCCTACAATGAGCAGTTCTTC
TRBV9	NA	TRBJ2-2	NA	CASSVTSSGELFF	TGTGCCAGCAGCGTCACTAGCTCCGGGGAGCTGTTTTTT
TRBV6-2/TRBV6-3	TRBD2	TRBJ2-5	once	CASSYVGGGQETQYF	TGTGCCAGCAGTTACGTCGGGGGAGGGCAAGAGACCCAGTACTTC
TRBV7-9	NA	TRBJ2-1	NA	CASSYSLDRSYNEQFF	TGTGCCAGCAGCTACTCACTAGACAGATCCTACAATGAGCAGTTCTTC
TRBV20-1	NA	TRBJ2-7	NA	CSAQGGPSSYEQYF	TGCAGTGCTCAGGGGGGCCCCAGCTCCTACGAGCAGTACTTC
TRBV28	TRBD2	TRBJ2-1	NA	CASATSGAYNEQFF	TGTGCCAGCGCCACTAGCGGGGCTTACAATGAGCAGTTCTTC
TRBV13	NA	TRBJ2-1	NA	CASSGGARPNEQFF	TGTGCCAGCAGTGGGGGGGCCCGGCCCAATGAGCAGTTCTTC
TRBV29-1	NA	TRBJ2-2	NA	CSVDGGSGELFF	TGCAGCGTTGACGGGGGATCCGGGGAGCTGTTTTTT
TRBV4-2	TRBD2	TRBJ2-7	NA	CASSPQLAGPYEQYF	TGTGCCAGCAGCCCCCAACTAGCGGGCCCTTACGAGCAGTACTTC
TRBV28	NA	TRBJ2-3	once	CASSFQGSTDTQYF	TGTGCCAGCAGTTTCCAGGGTAGCACAGATACGCAGTATTTT
TRBV27	NA	TRBJ2-5	NA	CASSLNSSPSETQYF	TGTGCCAGCAGTTTGAATAGCAGCCCATCTGAGACCCAGTACTTC
TRBV27	NA	TRBJ2-1	once	CASSHTGLAYNEQFF	TGTGCCAGCAGCCACACAGGGTTAGCCTACAATGAGCAGTTCTTC
TRBV5-1	NA	TRBJ2-1	few	CASSFINEQFF	TGCGCCAGCAGCTTCATCAATGAGCAGTTCTTC
TRBV30	NA	TRBJ1-1	NA	CAWSLGTEVFF	TGTGCCTGGAGCCTCGGGACTGAAGTTTTCTTT
TRBV7-9	TRBD1	TRBJ1-2	NA	CASSPPGGRGLGYTF	TGTGCCAGCAGCCCCCCGGGCGGCAGGGGGCTTGGCTACACCTTC
TRBV29-1	TRBD2	TRBJ2-1	NA	CSVEDRLAGEVNEQFF	TGCAGCGTTGAAGATCGATTAGCGGGAGAGGTAAATGAGCAGTTCTTC
TRBV27	NA	TRBJ2-3	NA	CASAGGTSTDTQYF	TGTGCCAGCGCGGGCGGGACTAGCACAGATACGCAGTATTTT
TRBV20-1	NA	TRBJ2-7	NA	CSADRLGGGYEQYF	TGCAGCGCCGACAGGTTGGGTGGAGGTTACGAGCAGTACTTC
TRBV29-1	TRBD2	TRBJ2-1	NA	CSVPGLGYEQFF	TGCAGCGTACCGGGACTAGGCTATGAGCAGTTCTTC
TRBV7-8	NA	TRBJ2-1	NA	CASSLAVSFYNEQFF	TGTGCCAGCAGCTTAGCGGTATCCTTCTACAATGAGCAGTTCTTC
TRBV12-3/TRBV12-4	TRBD1	TRBJ1-1	NA	CASSFWGQGNTEAFF	TGTGCCAGCAGTTTTTGGGGACAGGGGAACACTGAAGCTTTCTTT
TRBV12-3/TRBV12-4	TRBD1	TRBJ2-3	NA	CASSLDRGSTDTQYF	TGTGCCAGCAGTTTAGACAGGGGGAGCACAGATACGCAGTATTTT
TRBV27	NA	TRBJ1-5	NA	CASSFGPNQPQHF	TGTGCCAGCAGTTTCGGCCCGAATCAGCCCCAGCATTTT
TRBV30	NA	TRBJ1-2	NA	CAWRTGYGANGYTF	TGTGCCTGGAGAACCGGGTACGGCGCGAATGGCTACACCTTC